The following is a T cell receptor beta chain sequence with its context. Antigen: not known. The data belong to a study of shared clonotypes between healthy human individuals. Overall study results and limits: Clonotypes which were not shared had lower generation probabilities than clonotypes that all four donors shared.

Profiling relied on immunoSEQ multiplex PCR, and the TCRdb table lists in-frame clones only, not all of them. Of roughly 1 million clones listed, approximately 80% are singletons. V was cut by 2 bases and J by 10 bases, with 23 bases left in between. The CDR3 sequence is 16 residues long. The germline CDR1 and CDR2 sequences are SGHDT and YYEEEE. Sequences were obtained from memory CD4+ T cells from PBMCs. The subset was: CD45RA-negative fraction. The TCR sequence derives from a man between 18 and 29 years old in good health. Some clones in this sample may be carry-over from other donors' samples. The chain links TRBV5-6 to TRBJ2-3; possibly TRBD1 or TRBD2 for D (6 bases each). DNA of the CDR3: TGTGCCAGCAGCTTAGGCTTAGCGGAGGACAGCCGGGCGCAGTATTTT. This translates into CASSLGLAEDSRAQYF.